The source of this T cell receptor beta chain is a study of T cells after yellow fever vaccination. Study-wide results and limits: There was a possibility that FACS-sorted repertoires contained abundant clonotypes contaminating from the bulk population. Just a small share of clonotypes turned up in the CD4 compartment as well as the CD8 compartment.

For this clonotype: Its antigen is undetermined.

MiXCR was run by TCRdb on the 5' RACE reads, yielding one entry per CDR3 protein. In the table there are under 300,000 distinct CDR3 sequences, less than 7.5% of which are singletons. The TCR comes from a man aged 25 to 40 who received the YFV17D yellow fever vaccine. The sample in question was CD4+ T cells sorted from PBMCs, obtained on the day of the yellow fever booster vaccination.

The CDR3 bases are TGCAGCGTTCGGGATGAAAAACTGTTTTTT. Amino acids: CSVRDEKLFF. The V call is TRBV29-1, the J call TRBJ1-4; D unclear. The CDR3 totals 10 residues. Germline CDR1 is SQVTM and CDR2 is ANQGSEA. The ends were cut back, 5 bases at V and 6 bases at J, with 4 bases in the middle. Drawing the rest from reference TRBV29-1 and TRBJ1-4, the complete variable domain is SAVISQKPSRDICQRGTSLTIQCQVDSQVTMMFWYRQQPGQSLTLIATANQGSEATYESGFVIDKFPISRPNLTFSTLTVSNMSPEDSSIYLCSVRDEKLFFGSGTQLSVL.